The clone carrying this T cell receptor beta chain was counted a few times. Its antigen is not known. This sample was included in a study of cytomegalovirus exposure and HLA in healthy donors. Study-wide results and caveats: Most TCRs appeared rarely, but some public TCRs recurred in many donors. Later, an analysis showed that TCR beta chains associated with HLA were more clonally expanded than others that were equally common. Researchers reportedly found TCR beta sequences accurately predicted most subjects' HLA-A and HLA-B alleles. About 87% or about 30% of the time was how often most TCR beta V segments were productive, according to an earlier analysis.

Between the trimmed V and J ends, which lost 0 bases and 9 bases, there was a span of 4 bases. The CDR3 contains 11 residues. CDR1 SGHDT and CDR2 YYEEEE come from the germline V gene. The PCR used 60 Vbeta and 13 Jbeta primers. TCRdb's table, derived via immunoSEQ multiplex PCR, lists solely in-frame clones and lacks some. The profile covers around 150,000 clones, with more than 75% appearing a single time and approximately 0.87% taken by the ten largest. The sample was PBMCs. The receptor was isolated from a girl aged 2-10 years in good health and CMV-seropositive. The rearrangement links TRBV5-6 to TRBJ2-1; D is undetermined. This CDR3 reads CASSLASEQFF. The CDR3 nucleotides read TGTGCCAGCAGCTTGGCCAGTGAGCAGTTCTTC.